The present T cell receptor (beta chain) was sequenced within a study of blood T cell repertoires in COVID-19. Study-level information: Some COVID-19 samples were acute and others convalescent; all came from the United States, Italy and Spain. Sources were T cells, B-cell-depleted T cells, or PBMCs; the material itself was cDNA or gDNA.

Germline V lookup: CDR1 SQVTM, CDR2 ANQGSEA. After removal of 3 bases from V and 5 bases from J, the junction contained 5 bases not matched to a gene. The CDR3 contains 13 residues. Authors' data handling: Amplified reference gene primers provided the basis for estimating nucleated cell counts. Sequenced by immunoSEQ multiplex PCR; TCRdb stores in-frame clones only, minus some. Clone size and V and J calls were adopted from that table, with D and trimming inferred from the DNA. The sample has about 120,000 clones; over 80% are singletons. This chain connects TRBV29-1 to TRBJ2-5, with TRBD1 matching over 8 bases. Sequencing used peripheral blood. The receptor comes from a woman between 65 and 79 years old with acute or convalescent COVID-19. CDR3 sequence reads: CSVEPGGVETQYF. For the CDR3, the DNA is TGCAGCGTTGAGCCAGGGGGCGTCGAGACCCAGTACTTC.